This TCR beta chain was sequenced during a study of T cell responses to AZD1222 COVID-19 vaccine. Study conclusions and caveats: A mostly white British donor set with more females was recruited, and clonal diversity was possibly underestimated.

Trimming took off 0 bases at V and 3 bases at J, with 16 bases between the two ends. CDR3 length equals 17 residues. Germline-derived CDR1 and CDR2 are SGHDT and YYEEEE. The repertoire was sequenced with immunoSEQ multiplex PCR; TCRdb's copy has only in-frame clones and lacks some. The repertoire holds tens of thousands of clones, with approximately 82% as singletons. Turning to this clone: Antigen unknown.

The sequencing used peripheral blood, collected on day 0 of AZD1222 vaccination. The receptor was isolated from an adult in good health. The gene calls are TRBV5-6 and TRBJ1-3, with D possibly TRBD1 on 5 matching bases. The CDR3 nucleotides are TGTGCCAGCAGCTTGGAGCAGGGAGCAGGAGGTGGAAACACCATATATTTT. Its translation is CASSLEQGAGGGNTIYF.